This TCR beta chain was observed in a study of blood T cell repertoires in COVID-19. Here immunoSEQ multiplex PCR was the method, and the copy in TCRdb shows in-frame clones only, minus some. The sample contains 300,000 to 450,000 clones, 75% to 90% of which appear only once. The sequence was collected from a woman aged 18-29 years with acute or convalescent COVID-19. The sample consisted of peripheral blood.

Here the CDR3 reads CASSLQEGVRETQYF. The CDR3 DNA reads as TGCGCCAGCAGCTTGCAGGAGGGAGTGCGGGAGACCCAGTACTTC. The chain combines TRBV5-1 with TRBJ2-5; D is possibly TRBD2 (6 bases). The CDR3 contains 15 residues. Trimming stripped 1 base from V and 5 bases from J, with 15 bases between. Germline CDR1 is SGHRS and CDR2 is YFSETQ.